This TCR beta chain came from a study of Graves' ophthalmopathy and Graves' hyperthyroidism. Study outcomes and limitations: The model forecast ophthalmopathy progression, reaching roughly 64% sensitivity and less than 75% specificity. Also, most clonotypes expanded in the thyroid above 0.001 frequency appeared in blood.

This clonotype came up a few times. What it binds is unknown. The study amplified TCR beta CDR3 regions using RNA transcripts. Second-round multiplex PCR came after first-round RT-PCR with HTBI primers. TCRdb re-analysed the multiplex PCR reads in MiXCR, keeping a single row per CDR3 protein. The sample records just over 600,000 distinct CDR3 sequences, 22% being singletons. The CDR3 covers 16 residues. The V gene end was trimmed by 2 bases and the J gene end by 4 bases; junction bases not matched to a gene: 8. Germline V gives CDR1 SGHDT, CDR2 YYEEEE. The receptor's source is a woman in her late teens or twenties with stable Graves' hyperthyroidism. Some clones in this sample may be carry-over from other donors' samples. The sequenced sample was peripheral blood. The chain has TRBV5-6 and TRBJ1-2; the match to TRBD1 covers 10 bases. CDR3 sequence reads: CASSFPRQGAIYGYTF. Written as DNA, the CDR3 is TGTGCCAGCAGCTTTCCAAGACAGGGGGCGATCTATGGCTACACCTTC.